The 3 T cell receptor beta chains listed next were all sequenced from one sample in a study of CXCR3-negative and CXCR3-positive naive CD8 T cells. Points from the study as a whole: The TRB CDR3s that CXCR3-positive naive cells carried were more hydrophobic than those of CXCR3-negative naive cells.

For these TCRs, the target antigens are not known. UMI-labeled 5' RACE TRB cDNA libraries were prepared from the cells. TCRdb derives one entry per CDR3 protein from the 5' RACE reads, leaving out DNA. The listing contains some 120,000 distinct CDR3 sequences. The sample comprised naive CXCR3+ CD8+ T cells from blood. Indicated subset: CD45RO-CCR7+CD27+CD95- naive CD8+ T cells expressing CXCR3 (TNR3+). All receptors derive from a human donor in good health. Some clones in this sample may be carry-over from other donors' samples.

This chain uses TRBV27 with TRBJ2-2; the TCRdb D gene call, TRBD1, has no DNA to confirm it. The CDR3 covers 14 residues. CDR1 is MNHEY and CDR2 is SMNVEV in the germline V gene (reference sequence). CDR3 protein: CASSLFSGAGELFF.

The rearrangement uses TRBV4-1 and TRBJ2-1; TCRdb names TRBD1, which stays unverified in the absence of DNA. Germline CDR1 and CDR2: MGHRA and YSYEKL. The CDR3 loop spans 15 amino acids. CDR3 residues: CASSRSQGSYNEQFF.

This chain uses TRBV21-1 with TRBJ2-1; without DNA, the TCRdb call of TRBD2 cannot be checked. TRBV21-1 has pseudogene status. The CDR3 is 14 residues long. CDR3 sequence: CASSSDGASDEQFF.